What follows are 22 T cell receptor beta chains derived from one specimen sequenced in a study of blood T cell repertoires in COVID-19 (dated by TCRdb to 2018 to 2020). The library was made by the immunoSEQ multiplex PCR assay. Here the immuneACCESS table is served through TCRdb, limited to in-frame sequences with V and J called. Missing clones are a known gap in these copies; in checked studies unresolved V genes cover under half, and the rest lacks a known reason. This sample is represented by over 200,000 clones; 87% of them were singletons. 10% of the sample is held by the ten biggest clonotypes. What was sequenced was PBMCs or T cells enriched from blood (not recorded which). All receptors come from a man younger than 35 with acute COVID-19.

In the case of this clone: At the DNA level, this CDR3 is encoded by other sequences in the same sample as well. CDR3: CASSRRLAGDNEQFF. The DNA of the CDR3 is TGTGCCAGCAGCCGCAGACTAGCGGGAGACAATGAGCAGTTCTTC. The chain couples TRBV4-2 to TRBJ2-1; 12 positions agree with TRBD2. Germline lookup yields CDR1 LGHNA and CDR2 YNFKEQ. After removal of 4 bases from V and 5 bases from J, the junction contained 3 bases not matched to a gene. This CDR3 comprises 15 residues.

The CDR3 nucleotides read TGTGCCAGCAGGTTAGACAAGAACACTGAAGCTTTCTTT. This encodes CASRLDKNTEAFF. The chain couples TRBV28 to TRBJ1-1; D is uncertain. The germline V gene encodes CDR1 MDHEN and CDR2 SYDVKM. The germline V and J ends were trimmed by 6 bases and 1 base, with 9 bases remaining between them. The CDR3 consists of 13 residues. Combining the CDR3 with reference TRBV28 and TRBJ1-1 gives the whole variable domain DVKVTQSSRYLVKRTGEKVFLECVQDMDHENMFWYRQDPGLGLRLIYFSYDVKMKEKGDIPEGYSVSREKKERFSLILESASTNQTSMYLCASRLDKNTEAFFGQGTRLTVV.

The chain joins TRBV4-1 to TRBJ2-7; tentative D call: TRBD1 (7 bases). This CDR3 region has 16 residues. V lost 0 bases to trimming and J lost 0 bases, with 12 bases between them. Germline V gene sequence: CDR1 MGHRA, CDR2 YSYEKL. Written as DNA, the CDR3 is TGCGCCAGCAGCCAAGAATGGGGGGACAGCTCCTACGAGCAGTACTTC. This gives the protein CASSQEWGDSSYEQYF.

This clone was seen many times. V usage is TRBV29-1 and J usage is TRBJ2-1; 9 bases match TRBD1. V lost 7 bases and J lost 10; bases outside the gene matches: 8. The CDR3 has 12 residues. The V gene's germline CDR1 is SQVTM and CDR2 ANQGSEA. The CDR3 protein is CSAATGGNEQFF. The DNA of the CDR3 is TGCAGCGCCGCCACAGGGGGCAACGAGCAGTTCTTC.

CDR3 sequence: CASSGQLSGNTIYF. The CDR3 DNA sequence: TGTGCCAGCAGTGGACAGCTCTCTGGAAACACCATATATTTT. The rearrangement links TRBV7-9 to TRBJ1-3; a possible D gene is TRBD1 (6 bases). V was trimmed by 6 bases and J by 0 bases, leaving 9 bases between them. The germline CDR1 and CDR2 sequences are SEHNR and FQNEAQ (reference sequence). The CDR3 contains 14 residues.

The J gene is TRBJ2-2, the V gene TRBV4-1; 12 positions match TRBD2. Germline CDR1 reads MGHRA; CDR2 reads YSYEKL. V was pared by 4 bases and J by 5 bases, with 20 bases of the junction left unmatched. The CDR3 length is 21 residues. CDR3 region: CASSPPGALTSGRSVTGELFF. The CDR3 DNA sequence: TGCGCCAGCAGCCCTCCGGGGGCATTGACTAGCGGGAGAAGCGTAACCGGGGAGCTGTTTTTT.

This chain connects TRBV7-2 to TRBJ1-2; D perhaps matches TRBD1 (5 bases). Germline CDR1 SGHTA, CDR2 FQGNSA. The V end was cut by 3 bases, the J end by 3 bases, with 11 bases between. This CDR3 has 14 residues. The CDR3 bases are TGTGCCAGCAGCTTGGGGGGATCGGACTATGGCTACACCTTC. Protein product: CASSLGGSDYGYTF.

The chain couples TRBV5-6 to TRBJ1-2; D gene ambiguous. Germline V gene sequence: CDR1 SGHDT, CDR2 YYEEEE. This CDR3 has 12 residues. With 0 bases removed from V and 8 bases from J, the gap between germline ends came to 8 bases. CDR3 DNA: TGTGCCAGCAGCTTGGATCAGGAAGGCTACACCTTC. This codes for CASSLDQEGYTF.

The chain uses TRBV12-2 and TRBJ2-3; the D segment call TRBD2 is taken from the table without a DNA check. TRBV12-2 is given as a pseudogene. This CDR3 spans 18 amino acids. The CDR3: CASRLRLAGGEGTDTQYF. CDR3 nucleotide sequence: TGTGCAAGTCGCTTAAGGCTAGCGGGAGGGGAAGGCACAGATACGCAGTATTTT.

V gene TRBV28 combines with J gene TRBJ1-3; D is undetermined. CDR1 MDHEN and CDR2 SYDVKM come from the germline V gene. This CDR3 region has 14 residues. V gave up 6 bases and J gave up 7 bases, with 16 bases separating them. Here the CDR3 DNA reads TGTGCCAGCAGCCTGCGGAGGGCAGGCAACACCATATATTTT. Amino acid sequence: CASSLRRAGNTIYF. The variable domain in full, completed from reference TRBV28 and TRBJ1-3, reads DVKVTQSSRYLVKRTGEKVFLECVQDMDHENMFWYRQDPGLGLRLIYFSYDVKMKEKGDIPEGYSVSREKKERFSLILESASTNQTSMYLCASSLRRAGNTIYFGEGSWLTVV.

This chain links TRBV19 with TRBJ2-1, with TRBD2 matching 10 bases. Germline CDR1 reads LNHDA; CDR2 reads SQIVND (reference sequence). The ends lost 8 bases at V and 0 bases at J; junction bases unmatched: 13. The CDR3 is made up of 18 amino acids. The CDR3 sequence: CASSPEPGLAFSYNEQFF. The CDR3 DNA follows: TGTGCCAGTTCCCCCGAACCGGGACTAGCGTTCTCCTACAATGAGCAGTTCTTC. Complete variable domain (other parts from reference TRBV19 and TRBJ2-1): DGGITQSPKYLFRKEGQNVTLSCEQNLNHDAMYWYRQDPGQGLRLIYYSQIVNDFQKGDIAEGYSVSREKKESFPLTVTSAQKNPTAFYLCASSPEPGLAFSYNEQFFGPGTRLTVL.

The chain couples TRBV7-6 to TRBJ2-2; no clear D gene. V lost 1 base to trimming and J lost 1 base, with 13 bases between them. This CDR3 spans 17 amino acids. From germline, CDR1 is SGHVS and CDR2 FNYEAQ. The CDR3 here is CASSLVVNRGNTGELFF. The CDR3 DNA reads TGTGCCAGCAGCTTAGTCGTTAATCGCGGGAACACCGGGGAGCTGTTTTTT. The full variable domain, in which reference TRBV7-6 and TRBJ2-2 provide the parts outside the CDR3, is GAGVSQSPRYKVTKRGQDVALRCDPISGHVSLYWYRQALGQGPEFLTYFNYEAQQDKSGLPNDRFSAERPEGSISTLTIQRTEQRDSAMYRCASSLVVNRGNTGELFFGEGSRLTVL.

The rearrangement joins TRBV4-1 to TRBJ1-1; D call uncertain. The CDR3 spans 16 residues. Germline V gene data show CDR1 as MGHRA and CDR2 as YSYEKL. V was shortened by 0 bases and J by 0 bases, with 11 bases between the two germline ends. The CDR3, as DNA: TGCGCCAGCAGCCAAGAACCGGGTCTCATGAACACTGAAGCTTTCTTT. This encodes CASSQEPGLMNTEAFF.

This clone has just one count. The chain has TRBV28 and TRBJ1-1; 9 bases line up with TRBD1. J was trimmed by 6 bases and V by 6 bases; bases with no gene match: 5. Germline V gene lookup returns CDR1 MDHEN and CDR2 SYDVKM. This CDR3 contains 13 residues. The CDR3 coding sequence is TGTGCCAGCAGCCCGGGACAGGGCTCTGAAGCTTTCTTT. This codes for CASSPGQGSEAFF.

The chain employs TRBV5-5 and TRBJ2-2; 9 nucleotides match TRBD1. From germline, CDR1 is SGHKS and CDR2 YYEKEE (reference sequence). CDR3 length: 17 amino acids. J was trimmed by 6 bases and V by 3 bases; bases with no gene match: 12. Written as DNA, the CDR3 is TGTGCCAGCAGCTATGGGACAGGGAGGATTCTGTCCGGGGAGCTGTTTTTT. Amino acid sequence: CASSYGTGRILSGELFF.

The gene calls are TRBV5-5 and TRBJ1-2; perhaps TRBD1 as D (6 bases). The CDR3 spans 13 residues. V lost 3 bases, J lost 6 bases, and 12 bases lay in between. The germline V gene encodes CDR1 SGHKS and CDR2 YYEKEE (reference sequence). The CDR3 region is CASSWRQVDGYTF. The CDR3 nucleotides read TGTGCCAGCAGCTGGAGACAGGTTGATGGCTACACCTTC. Drawing the rest from reference TRBV5-5 and TRBJ1-2, the complete variable domain is DAGVTQSPTHLIKTRGQQVTLRCSPISGHKSVSWYQQVLGQGPQFIFQYYEKEERGRGNFPDRFSARQFPNYSSELNVNALLLGDSALYLCASSWRQVDGYTFGSGTRLTVV.

This clone was counted a single time. This chain uses TRBV11-2 with TRBJ2-1; D may be TRBD2 (6 bases). Germline CDR1 is SGHAT and CDR2 is FQNNGV. V shed 0 bases and J shed 5 bases, with 11 bases lying between them. The CDR3 totals 15 residues. Here the CDR3 DNA reads TGTGCCAGCAGCTTAGAACCTAGCGCGAACAATGAGCAGTTCTTC. Translating gives CASSLEPSANNEQFF.

The chain has TRBV7-9 and TRBJ1-3, with D unclear. CDR1 is SEHNR and CDR2 is FQNEAQ in the germline V gene (reference sequence). The CDR3 totals 16 residues. V was cut by 0 bases and J by 0 bases, with 9 bases left in between. CDR3 sequence (DNA): TGTGCCAGCAGCTTAGCGGAGGTCAGCTCTGGAAACACCATATATTTT. It codes for CASSLAEVSSGNTIYF. Together with reference TRBV7-9 and TRBJ1-3, the CDR3 gives the full variable domain: DTGVSQNPRHKITKRGQNVTFRCDPISEHNRLYWYRQTLGQGPEFLTYFQNEAQLEKSRLLSDRFSAERPKGSFSTLEIQRTEQGDSAMYLCASSLAEVSSGNTIYFGEGSWLTVV.

The V and J genes are TRBV5-4 and TRBJ2-2; 10 nucleotides align to TRBD1. V gave up 7 bases and J gave up 1 base; unmatched junction bases: 1. Germline V CDR1 and CDR2: SGHNT, YYREEE (reference sequence). The CDR3 is 14 residues long. CDR3: CASGDRGNTGELFF. CDR3 bases: TGTGCCAGCGGGGACAGGGGGAACACCGGGGAGCTGTTTTTT.

This chain uses TRBV2 with TRBJ2-5, with 10 bases lining up with TRBD2. The V gene end was trimmed by 1 base and the J gene end by 5 bases; junction bases not matched to a gene: 1. The CDR3 is made up of 14 amino acids. CDR1 is SNHLY, CDR2 FYNNEI, per germline. The CDR3 spells CASSEEGLAETQYF. The CDR3 coding sequence is TGTGCCAGCAGTGAAGAGGGACTAGCGGAGACCCAGTACTTC.

The rearrangement links TRBV29-1 to TRBJ1-5; 8 bases are shared with TRBD1. CDR1 SQVTM and CDR2 ANQGSEA come from the germline V gene. This CDR3 has 14 residues. V gave up 5 bases and J gave up 5 bases; unmatched junction bases: 8. The CDR3 DNA reads TGCAGCGTTAGACAGGGGCTACCCTATCAGCCCCAGCATTTT. Amino acids: CSVRQGLPYQPQHF.

The V gene is TRBV5-1, the J gene TRBJ2-1; 7 positions match TRBD1. Germline-derived CDR1 and CDR2 are SGHRS and YFSETQ. The CDR3 runs 15 residues. The V gene end was trimmed by 2 bases and the J gene end by 5 bases; junction bases not matched to a gene: 7. CDR3 coding DNA: TGCGCCAGCAGCTTAACCGGGACAGCTCACAATGAGCAGTTCTTC. Amino acids: CASSLTGTAHNEQFF.